This TCR beta chain is from a study of blood T cell repertoires in COVID-19. For the study at large: Acute and convalescent COVID-19 samples came from the United States, Italy and Spain. PBMCs, B-cell-depleted T cells, or T cells were the source of the cDNA or gDNA that made up the material.

Authors' analysis steps: Estimation of nucleated cell counts relied on the amplification of reference gene primers. The method was immunoSEQ multiplex PCR; TCRdb's version includes in-frame clones alone and lacks a portion of them. That table gives V, J and clone size, and the DNA gave D and trimming. The data show 130,000 to 150,000 clones, about four fifths seen once. Germline lookup yields CDR1 SGHTA and CDR2 FQGNSA. Trimming took 1 base from V and 8 from J; bases not matched to a gene: 10. The CDR3 is 16 amino acids. The receptor was derived from a woman aged 80 or older in a cohort sampled during active or convalescent COVID-19. V gene TRBV7-2 combines with J gene TRBJ2-2, with 7 bases lining up with TRBD2. Specimen: peripheral blood. The CDR3 loop reads CASSLGFVGGLGELFF. Here the CDR3 DNA reads TGTGCCAGCAGCTTAGGCTTCGTGGGGGGGTTGGGGGAGCTGTTTTTT.